Below are 4 T cell receptor beta chains sequenced from a single sample in a study of T cell repertoires in cytomegalovirus infection. TCRdb analysed the reads with MiXCR anew, one entry per CDR3 protein. The data contain about 920,000 distinct CDR3 sequences, more than 25% of them singletons. Their antigens are not known. Sequences were derived from cultured CD8+ T cells from PBMCs, sampled from culture after CMV antigen stimulation. Receptor source: a human donor in good health (CMV status not recorded). Some clones in this sample may be carry-over from other donors' samples.

The chain uses TRBV20-1 and TRBJ2-5; 9 bases line up with TRBD2. Germline V lookup: CDR1 DFQATT, CDR2 SNEGSKA (reference sequence). CDR3 length: 12 residues. Trimming at V came to 5 bases and at J to 8 bases, leaving 6 bases not matched to a gene. The CDR3, as DNA: TGCAGTGCTGGGGGTAGCGGGGGAACCCAGTACTTC. This codes for CSAGGSGGTQYF.

This sequence joins TRBV27 and TRBJ2-5, with 7 bases lining up with TRBD2. The CDR3 sequence is 15 residues long. Germline assignment: CDR1 MNHEY and CDR2 SMNVEV (reference sequence). The junction had 8 bases not matched to a gene; V was cut back by 3 bases and J by 4 bases. CDR3 nucleotide sequence: TGTGCCAGCAGTTTCGGGGGAGGGGTGAGAGAGACCCAGTACTTC. It codes for CASSFGGGVRETQYF.

This clonotype was recorded a few times. The chain links TRBV10-3 to TRBJ2-7, with a weak D call TRBD1 (7 bases). Germline CDR1 reads ENHRY; CDR2 reads SYGVKD. The CDR3 totals 19 residues. V lost 6 bases and J 2 bases, leaving 29 bases between the germline ends. The CDR3 DNA reads TGTGCCATCAGAACGAGGGGGCTGGGGGGAGACCTGGGACCCTACGAGCAGTACTTC. Translation gives CAIRTRGLGGDLGPYEQYF.

V gene TRBV7-9 combines with J gene TRBJ2-1; no firm D call. The CDR3 runs to 15 residues. The V gene's germline CDR1 is SEHNR and CDR2 FQNEAQ (reference sequence). Trimming pared 3 bases from V and 5 bases from J, leaving 14 bases between. CDR3 protein: CASSFRQDGNNEQFF. DNA for the CDR3: TGTGCCAGCAGCTTTCGACAAGACGGAAACAATGAGCAGTTCTTC.